This TCR beta chain was obtained from a study of identical twins. The study, taken as a whole, reports: Those out-of-frame alpha sequences shared by twins showed an excess of low generation probability.

Donors uniformly comprised healthy Caucasians. TCRdb reprocessed the 5' RACE reads via MiXCR and lists one record per CDR3 protein. This table holds hundreds of thousands of distinct CDR3 sequences, over 8.5% found once. Notes on this clonotype: Its antigen is still unknown.

V lost 6 bases, J lost 6 bases, and 10 bases stayed unmatched. CDR3 size: 14 residues. Looked up from germline, CDR1 is SGDLS and CDR2 is YYNGEE. This same sample was also taken into another study, of yellow fever vaccine responses in identical twins.

This chain connects TRBV9 to TRBJ2-3; the match to TRBD2 covers 7 bases. Sequencing was done on a sample of PBMCs. This clonotype was sampled from a woman in her late teens or twenties in good health. The CDR3 DNA sequence: TGTGCCAGCAAACGCCACGCGGGAGACGATACGCAGTATTTT. It codes for CASKRHAGDDTQYF.